The 29 T cell receptor beta chains listed next were all sequenced from one sample in a study of T-cell memory formation after mild COVID-19. TCRdb itself ran the 5' RACE reads through MiXCR, one entry per CDR3 protein. The sample lists about 270,000 distinct CDR3 sequences, over 15% occurring once. The sequencing sample was made of PBMCs or a T cell subset sorted from them (not recorded which). The source is a man between 18 and 29 years old who had mild COVID-19 (a few samples of this study predate the infection). Cell type and time point are not known.

This clonotype has ten or more counts. The chain links TRBV7-9 to TRBJ2-1; D call uncertain. There are 15 residues in the CDR3. CDR1 SEHNR and CDR2 FQNEAQ come from the germline V gene (reference sequence). The V end lost 2 bases, the J end lost 2 bases, and 10 bases lay between the germline ends. CDR3 coding DNA: TGTGCCAGCAGCTTAACCAGGACCGCCTACAATGAGCAGTTCTTC. It specifies CASSLTRTAYNEQFF.

The V and J genes are TRBV11-1 and TRBJ2-2; D could derive from TRBD1 or TRBD2 (5 bases each). The V gene's germline CDR1 is SGHAT and CDR2 FQDESV (reference sequence). V was clipped by 1 base and J by 7 bases, with 13 bases between them. This CDR3 region has 15 residues. CDR3 in amino acids: CASSLGDRWHGELFF. The CDR3 bases are TGTGCCAGCAGCTTAGGGGACCGTTGGCACGGGGAGCTGTTTTTT.

V gene TRBV27 combines with J gene TRBJ2-3; D call uncertain. The V end was cut by 3 bases, the J end by 1 base, with 14 bases between. The CDR3 runs 16 residues. Germline loops: CDR1 MNHEY, CDR2 SMNVEV (reference sequence). The CDR3 sequence: CASSLSPFPGTDTQYF. CDR3 DNA: TGTGCCAGCAGTTTGTCACCGTTCCCCGGCACAGATACGCAGTATTTT.

This clonotype has only a few counts. The chain couples TRBV7-9 to TRBJ2-7; TRBD1 or TRBD2 may be the D gene (6 bases each). The CDR3 loop spans 12 amino acids. The germline CDR1 and CDR2 sequences are SEHNR and FQNEAQ (reference sequence). Trimming shortened V by 5 bases and J by 8 bases, and 13 bases separated the two germline ends. CDR3 DNA sequence: TGTGCCAGCAGCCGGGCCGGGGGCCAGCAGTACGTC. This gives the protein CASSRAGGQQYV.

The chain has TRBV4-1 and TRBJ2-1, with no clear D. The CDR3 has 14 residues. Germline assignment: CDR1 MGHRA and CDR2 YSYEKL. Between the trimmed V and J ends, which lost 0 bases and 6 bases, there was a span of 9 bases. The CDR3 protein is CASSQDRAPNEQFF. In DNA form, the CDR3 reads TGCGCCAGCAGCCAAGATAGGGCGCCCAATGAGCAGTTCTTC.

This clonotype was seen more than once but under ten times. CDR3 DNA: TGCAGCGTTGTGAAGTTGAGCATTGAAGCTTTCTTT. This encodes CSVVKLSIEAFF. The V and J genes are TRBV29-1 and TRBJ1-1; D uncertain. Germline CDR1 is SQVTM and CDR2 is ANQGSEA. The germline V and J ends were trimmed by 4 bases and 7 bases, with 13 bases remaining between them. The CDR3 extends over 12 amino acids.

This chain connects TRBV7-9 to TRBJ1-5, with no clear D. CDR1 and CDR2 from the germline V gene are SEHNR and FQNEAQ (reference sequence). The CDR3 contains 14 residues. Trimming left V 4 bases short and J 1 base short, with 8 bases between. The CDR3, as DNA: TGTGCCAGCAGCTCCGTGCCGAGCAATCAGCCCCAGCATTTT. As protein: CASSSVPSNQPQHF.

This clonotype came up once. This rearrangement joins TRBV20-1 to TRBJ1-2; D remains unclear. The germline V gene encodes CDR1 DFQATT and CDR2 SNEGSKA (reference sequence). Trimming took off 7 bases at V and 1 base at J, with 13 bases between the two ends. The CDR3 has 13 amino acids. The CDR3 loop is CSVAGIINYGYTF. The CDR3 DNA is TGCAGTGTCGCGGGCATTATTAACTATGGCTACACCTTC.

This clonotype was found many times. The chain is built from TRBV7-2 and TRBJ2-5, with 7 bases matching TRBD1. Germline V CDR1 and CDR2: SGHTA, FQGNSA. The V and J ends lost 1 base and 5 bases, in that order; junction bases with no gene match: 4. The CDR3 runs 14 residues. The DNA of the CDR3 is TGTGCCAGCAGCTTAGACAGGGGTGGGGAGACCCAGTACTTC. Its translation is CASSLDRGGETQYF.

J is TRBJ2-2 and V is TRBV20-1; a possible D gene is TRBD1 (6 bases). The CDR3 length is 14 residues. The germline CDR1 and CDR2 sequences are DFQATT and SNEGSKA (reference sequence). As DNA, the CDR3 is TGCAGCGCGTTACAGGGAAGTGACACCGGGGAGCTGTTTTTT. This translates into CSALQGSDTGELFF.

This clonotype was picked up a small number of times. This sequence joins TRBV4-2 and TRBJ2-3; unclear D gene. Deletions cut 3 bases from V and 4 bases from J, with 8 bases between. The germline V gene encodes CDR1 LGHNA and CDR2 YNFKEQ. This CDR3 is built from 13 residues. The CDR3 DNA sequence: TGTGCCAGCAGCCATCCTCTCTCAGATACGCAGTATTTT. Its translation is CASSHPLSDTQYF.

V gene TRBV27 combines with J gene TRBJ2-6, with 8 bases fitting TRBD1. This CDR3 region has 16 residues. Germline values: CDR1 MNHEY, CDR2 SMNVEV (reference sequence). J gave up 2 bases and V 5 bases, and 5 bases lay outside the gene matches. In DNA form, the CDR3 reads TGTGCCAGCAGTACAGGGGGTACAACTGGGGCCAACGTCCTGACTTTC. This sequence encodes CASSTGGTTGANVLTF.

This clonotype has more than one count but fewer than ten. V usage is TRBV5-1 and J usage is TRBJ1-6, with 7 bases aligning to TRBD1. CDR3 length equals 16 residues. V shed 6 bases, J shed 2 bases, and the junction held 8 bases outside the gene matches. Germline CDR1 is SGHRS and CDR2 is YFSETQ. CDR3 DNA: TGCGCCAGCACCCGGGACAGTACAACCTATAATTCACCCCTCCACTTT. Residues: CASTRDSTTYNSPLHF.

In nucleotides, the CDR3 is TGTGCCAGCAGTTACCCCAGCTCTGGGGCCAACGTCCTGACTTTC. This gives the protein CASSYPSSGANVLTF. This rearrangement joins TRBV6-5 to TRBJ2-6, with no clear D. V lost 2 bases, J lost 0 bases, and 5 bases lay in between. Germline loops: CDR1 MNHEY, CDR2 SVGAGI. This CDR3 has 15 residues.

The chain couples TRBV2 to TRBJ2-7; D is ambiguous. V was shortened by 6 bases and J by 1 base, with 10 bases between the two germline ends. The CDR3 extends over 13 amino acids. The germline CDR1 and CDR2 sequences are SNHLY and FYNNEI. The CDR3 DNA reads TGTGCCAGCAGGTTAAGTCAGTCCTACGAGCAGTACTTC. Translating it yields CASRLSQSYEQYF.

The gene calls are TRBV19 and TRBJ2-5; 11 bases align to TRBD2. This CDR3 has 14 amino acids. J gave up 4 bases and V 7 bases, and 5 bases lay outside the gene matches. Germline loops: CDR1 LNHDA, CDR2 SQIVND (reference sequence). CDR3 region: CASKTSGAGETQYF. In nucleotides, the CDR3 is TGTGCCAGTAAGACTAGCGGGGCGGGAGAGACCCAGTACTTC.

The sample holds many counts of this clonotype. The chain couples TRBV7-6 to TRBJ1-1; 7 positions agree with TRBD1. In germline, CDR1 is SGHVS, CDR2 FNYEAQ. The CDR3 is 14 amino acids. After removal of 2 bases from V and 4 bases from J, the junction contained 4 bases not matched to a gene. CDR3 protein: CASSLRQGSTEAFF. CDR3 in DNA: TGTGCCAGCAGCTTAAGACAGGGAAGCACTGAAGCTTTCTTT. Filled out from reference TRBV7-6 and TRBJ1-1, the complete variable domain reads GAGVSQSPRYKVTKRGQDVALRCDPISGHVSLYWYRQALGQGPEFLTYFNYEAQQDKSGLPNDRFSAERPEGSISTLTIQRTEQRDSAMYRCASSLRQGSTEAFFGQGTRLTVV.

This clonotype came up a few times. The chain carries TRBV5-6 and TRBJ2-7; D is perhaps TRBD1 (5 bases). V dropped 5 bases and J dropped 2 bases, with 14 bases sitting between them. Germline assignment: CDR1 SGHDT and CDR2 YYEEEE. The CDR3 covers 14 residues. CDR3 region: CASSRAGSTYEQYF. CDR3 nucleotide sequence: TGTGCCAGCAGTCGGGCAGGGTCCACCTACGAGCAGTACTTC.

The CDR3 DNA reads as TGTGCCAGCAGCTTAGGTCAGCGGGGGGGCGATGAGCAGTTCTTC. Protein sequence: CASSLGQRGGDEQFF. This chain uses TRBV7-2 with TRBJ2-1, with 10 bases that match TRBD2. There are 15 residues in the CDR3. Germline V gives CDR1 SGHTA, CDR2 FQGNSA. J was trimmed by 8 bases and V by 1 base; bases with no gene match: 5.

The gene calls are TRBV15 and TRBJ2-2, with no clear D. The CDR3 runs 14 residues. The V end was cut by 3 bases, the J end by 2 bases, with 7 bases between. Germline V gives CDR1 LNHNV, CDR2 YYDKDF (reference sequence). CDR3 nucleotide sequence: TGTGCCACCAGCAGGGGCAGCAACACCGGGGAGCTGTTTTTT. Translating it yields CATSRGSNTGELFF.

This clonotype was seen ten or more times. The chain links TRBV20-1 to TRBJ2-1, with D possibly TRBD2 on 5 matching bases. Germline CDR1 DFQATT, CDR2 SNEGSKA (reference sequence). The CDR3 is made up of 14 amino acids. The V end lost 0 bases, the J end lost 0 bases, and 6 bases lay between the germline ends. The CDR3 coding sequence is TGCAGTGCTAGAGAAGGGAGCTCCTACAATGAGCAGTTCTTC. Translating gives CSAREGSSYNEQFF.

This clonotype has at least ten counts. The J gene is TRBJ2-7, the V gene TRBV5-1; D may correspond to TRBD1 or TRBD2 (5 bases each). Germline-derived CDR1 and CDR2 are SGHRS and YFSETQ. The CDR3 is made up of 15 amino acids. The V end lost 1 base, the J end lost 1 base, and 12 bases lay between the germline ends. The CDR3 protein is CASSLTGAESYEQYF. CDR3 in DNA: TGCGCCAGCAGCTTGACCGGGGCCGAATCCTACGAGCAGTACTTC. Drawing the rest from reference TRBV5-1 and TRBJ2-7, the complete variable domain is KAGVTQTPRYLIKTRGQQVTLSCSPISGHRSVSWYQQTPGQGLQFLFEYFSETQRNKGNFPGRFSGRQFSNSRSEMNVSTLELGDSALYLCASSLTGAESYEQYFGPGTRLTVT.

This clonotype appeared a few times. The V and J genes are TRBV27 and TRBJ2-4, with 7 bases fitting TRBD1. Germline V lookup: CDR1 MNHEY, CDR2 SMNVEV (reference sequence). This CDR3 comprises 16 residues. J was trimmed by 7 bases and V by 4 bases; bases with no gene match: 13. The CDR3: CASSSGHGQGDNIQYF. The CDR3 DNA follows: TGTGCCAGCAGTTCGGGCCATGGGCAGGGGGACAACATTCAGTACTTC.

There are a few counts of this clonotype. The gene calls are TRBV4-3 and TRBJ1-1; D unresolved. Germline V gives CDR1 LGHNA, CDR2 YSLEER. V was cut by 0 bases and J by 1 base, with 12 bases left in between. The CDR3 is 16 amino acids. The CDR3 coding sequence is TGCGCCAGCAGCCAAGATTTGATCCGGGGGAACACTGAAGCTTTCTTT. This sequence encodes CASSQDLIRGNTEAFF.

V and J are TRBV4-3 and TRBJ2-3; D ambiguous. The CDR3 consists of 15 residues. Germline CDR1 reads LGHNA; CDR2 reads YSLEER. V was cut by 4 bases and J by 4 bases, with 15 bases left in between. Here the CDR3 DNA reads TGCGCCAGCAGCCCAGAGATAGATGGACCAGATACGCAGTATTTT. It codes for CASSPEIDGPDTQYF.

The chain combines TRBV2 with TRBJ2-4, with 8 bases matching TRBD1. The CDR3 has 15 amino acids. V shed 5 bases, J shed 5 bases, and the junction held 8 bases outside the gene matches. Germline V gene sequence: CDR1 SNHLY, CDR2 FYNNEI. CDR3 region: CASSHPGQDENIQYF. The DNA of the CDR3 is TGTGCCAGCAGTCATCCGGGACAGGATGAAAACATTCAGTACTTC. The whole variable domain, remainder taken from reference TRBV2 and TRBJ2-4, is EPEVTQTPSHQVTQMGQEVILRCVPISNHLYFYWYRQILGQKVEFLVSFYNNEISEKSEIFDDQFSVERPDGSNFTLKIRSTKLEDSAMYFCASSHPGQDENIQYFGAGTRLSVL.

This clonotype was seen a handful of times. The genes are TRBV6-2 or TRBV6-3 and TRBJ1-1; 10 positions match TRBD1. There are 16 residues in the CDR3. After removal of 6 bases from V and 1 base from J, the junction contained 8 bases not matched to a gene. Germline V gene lookup returns CDR1 MNHEY and CDR2 SVGEGT. CDR3 coding DNA: TGTGCCAGCAGGGACAGGGGGTTGAGTCGGAACACTGAAGCTTTCTTT. Translating gives CASRDRGLSRNTEAFF.

This clonotype was observed a handful of times. The chain recombines TRBV11-2 with TRBJ2-7; D possibly uses TRBD1 or TRBD2 (5 bases each). The CDR3 has 12 amino acids. Germline V gene lookup returns CDR1 SGHAT and CDR2 FQNNGV. V lost 5 bases to trimming and J lost 9 bases, with 14 bases between them. CDR3 in DNA: TGTGCCAGCAGCCCGGGACCGAACGGGCAGTACTTC. This codes for CASSPGPNGQYF.

A few counts support this clonotype. V is TRBV20-1 and J is TRBJ1-2, with no clear D. This CDR3 region has 14 residues. V shed 6 bases and J shed 5 bases, with 19 bases lying between them. Germline V gene lookup returns CDR1 DFQATT and CDR2 SNEGSKA (reference sequence). The chain's CDR3 is CSALEIGTDYGYTF. For the CDR3, the DNA is TGCAGTGCGCTAGAGATAGGTACAGATTATGGCTACACCTTC.